The 24 T cell receptor beta chains below were found in one sample sequenced in a study of T cells in Graves' hyperthyroidism and ophthalmopathy (dated by TCRdb to between 2017 and 2020). To prepare the library, multiplex PCR was applied. TCRdb records Illumina HiSeq 2000 as the sequencer. Amplification of TCR beta CDR3 regions was carried out from RNA transcripts. For the first round of RT-PCR on the TCR CDR3, the HTBI primer set was used together with the Qiagen OneStep RT-PCR kit. The public sequencing data were trimmed at Q25 with fastp and processed into clonotypes with MiXCR by TCRdb, which kept only in-frame beta chains. Rows matching on CDR3 protein sequence are summarized as one entry with the most common DNA and genes. The sample table lists 500,000 to 700,000 distinct CDR3 sequences, about a sixth of them with a count of one. 15% to 20% of the sample is in the top ten clones. Sequences were obtained from blood. The receptors were sampled from a woman aged 18-29 years with Graves' hyperthyroidism.

This clonotype was counted between two and nine times. J is TRBJ2-5 and V is TRBV5-1; D might be TRBD1 or TRBD2, each matching 8 bases. CDR1 is SGHRS and CDR2 is YFSETQ in the germline V gene. Trimming cost V 8 bases and J 4 bases, with 30 bases left between them. The CDR3 sequence is 18 residues long. The CDR3, as DNA: TGCGCCAGTCAACTATTTTTTAGCGGGGCTACAGGGGGAGAGACCCAGTACTTC. Its protein product is CASQLFFSGATGGETQYF.

This clonotype was detected many times. The chain is built from TRBV18 and TRBJ1-4, with TRBD1 as a possible D gene (5 bases). V was pared by 3 bases and J by 5 bases, with 7 bases between. Germline CDR1 reads KGHSH; CDR2 reads LQKENI. The CDR3 runs 13 residues. CDR3 region: CASSPDTNEKLFF. CDR3 sequence (DNA): TGTGCCAGCTCACCGGACACCAATGAAAAACTGTTTTTT. The full variable domain, its missing parts supplied by reference TRBV18 and TRBJ1-4, is NAGVMQNPRHLVRRRGQEARLRCSPMKGHSHVYWYRQLPEEGLKFMVYLQKENIIDESGMPKERFSAEFPKEGPSILRIQQVVRGDSAAYFCASSPDTNEKLFFGSGTQLSVL.

The sample holds many counts of this clonotype. The CDR3 region has the DNA TGTGCCACCAGTGCCTCCCACAGGACCTACGAGCAGTACTTC. The encoded protein is CATSASHRTYEQYF. The chain uses TRBV24-1 and TRBJ2-7, with D possibly matching TRBD1 (5 bases). Germline V gives CDR1 KGHDR, CDR2 SFDVKD. This CDR3 contains 14 residues. V was pared by 5 bases and J by 2 bases, with 12 bases between.

The V and J genes are TRBV29-1 and TRBJ2-1, with 13 bases fitting TRBD2. The CDR3 extends over 14 amino acids. V dropped 6 bases and J dropped 3; count of bases not matched to a gene: 2. The V gene's germline CDR1 is SQVTM and CDR2 ANQGSEA. The CDR3 nucleotides read TGCAGCGTCCGGACTAGCGGGAGCTACAATGAGCAGTTCTTC. It translates to CSVRTSGSYNEQFF.

V and J are TRBV30 and TRBJ1-4; D unresolved. V was trimmed by 2 bases and J by 8 bases, leaving 12 bases between them. Germline V gene lookup returns CDR1 GTSNPN and CDR2 SVGIG (reference sequence). This CDR3 is built from 13 residues. Written as DNA, the CDR3 is TGTGCCTGGAGTTTCACGACCCGGGAAAAACTGTTTTTT. Translation: CAWSFTTREKLFF.

Many counts were recorded for this clonotype. The chain combines TRBV12-3 or TRBV12-4 with TRBJ2-1; 10 bases align to TRBD2. Unmatched junction bases numbered 9, after V lost 5 bases and J lost 5 bases. This CDR3 has 16 residues. The CDR3 is CASSPKTSGSDNEQFF. For the CDR3, the DNA is TGTGCCAGCAGTCCAAAGACTAGCGGGTCAGACAATGAGCAGTTCTTC.

This clonotype was seen more than once but under ten times. The V call is TRBV20-1, the J call TRBJ1-3; tentative D call: TRBD1 (6 bases). Trimming removed 0 bases from V and 0 bases from J, with 9 bases in between. Per the germline V gene, CDR1 is DFQATT and CDR2 is SNEGSKA (reference sequence). The CDR3 is 15 residues long. The CDR3, as DNA: TGCAGTGCTAGAGATTGGACAGTCTCTGGAAACACCATATATTTT. Amino acids: CSARDWTVSGNTIYF.

This clonotype was detected many times. The chain joins TRBV11-2 to TRBJ1-4, with D unclear. This CDR3 has 13 amino acids. Trimming cost V 2 bases and J 7 bases, with 8 bases left between them. Germline loops: CDR1 SGHAT, CDR2 FQNNGV. CDR3 amino acids: CASSLRPSEKLFF. The CDR3 DNA sequence: TGTGCCAGCAGCTTAAGGCCAAGTGAAAAACTGTTTTTT.

In this sample, this clonotype turned up many times. The CDR3 bases are TGTGCCAGCAGTTACCCCCCGCTAGCGGGAGTTCGGAATGAGCAGTTCTTC. Its translation is CASSYPPLAGVRNEQFF. The chain has TRBV6-2 or TRBV6-3 and TRBJ2-1; 10 nucleotides line up with TRBD2. The CDR3 spans 17 residues. With V trimmed by 2 bases and J by 7 bases, 11 bases remained unmatched. The germline CDR1 and CDR2 sequences are MNHEY and SVGEGT.

This clonotype has ten or more counts. The genes are TRBV29-1 and TRBJ2-7; 8 bases are a match to TRBD1. CDR1 is SQVTM and CDR2 is ANQGSEA in the germline V gene. The CDR3 contains 14 residues. J was trimmed by 5 bases and V by 5 bases; bases with no gene match: 11. DNA of the CDR3: TGCAGCGTTTTCGATTCAGGGGGCGCGGACGAGCAGTACTTC. This gives the protein CSVFDSGGADEQYF.

The table lists this clonotype with many counts. The chain carries TRBV5-6 and TRBJ1-1, with D possibly TRBD1 on 5 matching bases. V was cut by 4 bases and J by 5 bases, with 15 bases left in between. CDR1 is SGHDT, CDR2 YYEEEE, per germline. The CDR3 extends over 14 amino acids. CDR3 sequence (DNA): TGTGCCAGCAGCCGAGGCCAGGGTGGGACTGAAGCTTTCTTT. Encoded protein: CASSRGQGGTEAFF.

This clonotype was detected many times. The chain joins TRBV20-1 to TRBJ1-5; D gene unclear. V was pared by 1 base and J by 4 bases, with 8 bases between. This CDR3 contains 13 residues. From germline, CDR1 is DFQATT and CDR2 SNEGSKA (reference sequence). Written as DNA, the CDR3 is TGCAGTGCTAGAGGCCAGGCGAATCAGCCCCAGCATTTT. As protein: CSARGQANQPQHF.

This clonotype was observed a few times. The chain recombines TRBV6-1 with TRBJ2-5; 7 positions agree with TRBD1. V shed 6 bases, J shed 0 bases, and the junction held 4 bases outside the gene matches. Germline-derived CDR1 and CDR2 are MNHNS and SASEGT. The CDR3 spans 14 residues. The CDR3 protein is CASRGTAYQETQYF. CDR3 DNA: TGTGCCAGCAGGGGGACAGCGTACCAAGAGACCCAGTACTTC.

J is TRBJ1-4 and V is TRBV7-9, with D uncertain. The V end was cut by 2 bases, the J end by 7 bases, with 14 bases between. The CDR3 loop spans 15 amino acids. Germline lookup yields CDR1 SEHNR and CDR2 FQNEAQ (reference sequence). The CDR3 DNA reads TGTGCCAGCAGCTTATGGGCGGGAACCGGTGAAAAACTGTTTTTT. Translated: CASSLWAGTGEKLFF.

This clonotype came up a few times. The chain joins TRBV4-1 to TRBJ2-6; the D gene is possibly TRBD1 (5 bases). Per germline, CDR1 MGHRA and CDR2 YSYEKL. The CDR3 spans 14 residues. Trimming removed 4 bases from V and 4 bases from J, with 8 bases in between. As DNA, the CDR3 is TGCGCCAGCAGCCGGACACAAGGGGCCAACGTCCTGACTTTC. It codes for CASSRTQGANVLTF.

This clonotype came up many times. V gene TRBV30 combines with J gene TRBJ1-2, with a tentative D call TRBD1 (6 bases). Trimming removed 0 bases from V and 4 bases from J, with 9 bases in between. The CDR3 contains 13 residues. Germline lookup yields CDR1 GTSNPN and CDR2 SVGIG (reference sequence). In DNA, the CDR3 is TGTGCCTGGAGTGTACGGGGGGCCTATGGCTACACCTTC. Translation: CAWSVRGAYGYTF.

This clonotype was counted a few times. This chain connects TRBV11-3 to TRBJ2-1; possibly TRBD1 or TRBD2 for D (7 bases each). V gave up 2 bases and J gave up 8 bases, with 19 bases separating them. Looked up from germline, CDR1 is SGHNT and CDR2 is YENEEA. CDR3 length: 16 residues. CDR3 residues: CASSLRGHGGGYEQFF. The CDR3 DNA sequence: TGTGCCAGCAGCTTAAGGGGGCATGGGGGGGGGTATGAGCAGTTCTTC.

The table lists this clonotype with a few counts. This chain uses TRBV6-1 with TRBJ2-6; unclear D gene. CDR1 is MNHNS, CDR2 SASEGT, per germline. CDR3 length: 14 residues. The V gene lost 8 bases and the J gene lost 1 base, with 9 bases spanning the gap. The CDR3 here is CASGWLSGANVLTF. In DNA form, the CDR3 reads TGTGCCAGCGGGTGGCTATCTGGGGCCAACGTCCTGACTTTC.

This clonotype has at least ten counts. At one of its ends the junction is not consistent with the germline gene, which may arise from a read error. The V and J genes are TRBV30 and TRBJ2-1; tentatively, D is TRBD1 (5 bases). Looked up from germline, CDR1 is GTSNPN and CDR2 is SVGIG (reference sequence). The CDR3 is 12 amino acids. The CDR3 DNA sequence: TGTGCCTGGAGTCCCTCGGACAACGAGCAGTTCTTC. Its translation is CAWSPSDNEQFF.

J is TRBJ1-1 and V is TRBV2; the D gene is possibly TRBD1 (6 bases). The CDR3 runs to 12 residues. Germline V gene lookup returns CDR1 SNHLY and CDR2 FYNNEI. V was trimmed by 7 bases and J by 4 bases, leaving 10 bases between them. The CDR3 spells CASTPGVTEAFF. CDR3 in DNA: TGTGCCAGCACCCCAGGGGTCACTGAAGCTTTCTTT. Full variable domain (rest looked up from reference TRBV2 and TRBJ1-1): EPEVTQTPSHQVTQMGQEVILRCVPISNHLYFYWYRQILGQKVEFLVSFYNNEISEKSEIFDDQFSVERPDGSNFTLKIRSTKLEDSAMYFCASTPGVTEAFFGQGTRLTVV.

This chain uses TRBV5-1 with TRBJ1-2, with D maybe TRBD1 (6 bases). The CDR3 spans 15 residues. V lost 5 bases and J 3 bases, leaving 17 bases between the germline ends. The V gene's germline CDR1 is SGHRS and CDR2 YFSETQ. The CDR3 coding sequence is TGCGCCAGCAGGGGGGGGGCCGCATACGACTATGGCTACACCTTC. This codes for CASRGGAAYDYGYTF.

This clonotype was counted many times. The gene calls are TRBV2 and TRBJ1-1; D is uncertain. The CDR3 runs 13 residues. Germline lookup yields CDR1 SNHLY and CDR2 FYNNEI. V lost 7 bases and J 0 bases, leaving 9 bases between the germline ends. As DNA, the CDR3 is TGTGCCAGCAACAACAACCTGAACACTGAAGCTTTCTTT. This codes for CASNNNLNTEAFF.

This chain connects TRBV19 to TRBJ2-2; maybe TRBD1 (5 bases). The length of the CDR3 is 16 residues. With 3 bases removed from V and 4 bases from J, the gap between germline ends came to 15 bases. Germline V lookup: CDR1 LNHDA, CDR2 SQIVND (reference sequence). CDR3 amino acids: CASSITTVLGTGELFF. The CDR3 DNA follows: TGTGCCAGTAGTATCACGACAGTTTTGGGCACCGGGGAGCTGTTTTTT.

A word on this clonotype: A much larger clone differs by one base, so this may be a read error. V is TRBV20-1 and J is TRBJ2-4; D is unclear. The ends were cut back, 1 base at V and 2 bases at J, with 12 bases in the middle. From germline, CDR1 is DFQATT and CDR2 SNEGSKA (reference sequence). CDR3 length: 15 residues. The CDR3 loop is CSARGSVTTKNIQYF. The DNA for the CDR3 is TGCAGTGCTAGAGGGTCAGTCACAACCAAAAACATTCAGTACTTC.